The 26 T cell receptor beta chains below all came from one sample that was sequenced in a study of cytomegalovirus exposure and HLA in healthy donors. The PCR employed 60 Vbeta primers together with 13 Jbeta primers. Libraries were prepared by immunoSEQ multiplex PCR; TCRdb keeps only in-frame clonotypes and omits some of them. Among 95,000 to 150,000 clones listed, roughly 80% were seen once. Sequenced: PBMCs. These TCRs come from a man aged 25 to 40 in good health and CMV-seronegative.

The genes are TRBV19 and TRBJ2-2; D gene ambiguous. Germline values: CDR1 LNHDA, CDR2 SQIVND (reference sequence). The ends were cut back, 11 bases at V and 2 bases at J, with 15 bases in the middle. The CDR3 is made up of 14 amino acids. The CDR3 nucleotides read TGTGCCTCAACACCAGGCACCAACACCGGGGAGCTGTTTTTT. Protein sequence: CASTPGTNTGELFF.

The chain combines TRBV4-2 with TRBJ2-2; 8 positions match TRBD2. After removal of 2 bases from V and 2 bases from J, the junction contained 13 bases not matched to a gene. This CDR3 contains 19 residues. The germline V gene has CDR1 LGHNA and CDR2 YNFKEQ. This chain's CDR3 is CASSQTRAAGVANTGELFF. CDR3 nucleotide sequence: TGTGCCAGCAGCCAAACCCGAGCAGCGGGGGTCGCTAACACCGGGGAGCTGTTTTTT.

There are a few counts of this clone. J is TRBJ2-1 and V is TRBV28, with 7 bases aligning to TRBD1. Germline CDR1 reads MDHEN; CDR2 reads SYDVKM. The V gene end was trimmed by 6 bases and the J gene end by 4 bases; junction bases not matched to a gene: 9. The CDR3 runs to 15 residues. This CDR3 reads CASRTGTASYNEQFF. DNA for the CDR3: TGTGCCAGCAGAACCGGGACAGCCTCATACAATGAGCAGTTCTTC.

This clone appeared once. V is TRBV11-2 and J is TRBJ1-1, with 7 nucleotides matching TRBD1. The CDR3 consists of 18 residues. Germline V gives CDR1 SGHAT, CDR2 FQNNGV. Trimming removed 1 base from V and 0 bases from J; junction bases left unmatched: 11. CDR3 coding DNA: TGTGCCAGCAGCTTAGCGTGGGACAGCTCATTAATGAACACTGAAGCTTTCTTT. The encoded protein is CASSLAWDSSLMNTEAFF.

A single count supports this clone. The chain joins TRBV19 to TRBJ2-5; 8 bases match TRBD1. The J call may be faulty, since TRBJ2-7 better matches the DNA end. The CDR3 contains 15 residues. Germline CDR1 LNHDA, CDR2 SQIVND (reference sequence). The CDR3 here is CASSIVGQGAYEQYF. In nucleotides, the CDR3 is TGTGCCAGTAGTATAGTAGGACAGGGTGCGTACGAGCAGTACTTC.

The chain links TRBV6-6 to TRBJ2-1; the match to TRBD1 covers 8 bases. V lost 2 bases to trimming and J lost 9 bases; unmatched junction nucleotides: 6. The germline V gene encodes CDR1 MNHNY and CDR2 SVGAGI (reference sequence). The CDR3 extends over 14 amino acids. In nucleotides, the CDR3 is TGTGCCAGCAGTTACGGACAGGGTCGGGGTGAGCAGTTCTTC. It specifies CASSYGQGRGEQFF.

The chain joins TRBV28 to TRBJ1-6; D remains ambiguous. Trimming shortened V by 5 bases and J by 0 bases, and 17 bases separated the two germline ends. The CDR3 is 18 amino acids. Germline V gene data show CDR1 as MDHEN and CDR2 as SYDVKM. CDR3 DNA sequence: TGTGCCAGCAGTATCCCGGGTTTTCGGGGCTCCTATAATTCACCCCTCCACTTT. It encodes CASSIPGFRGSYNSPLHF.

The J gene is TRBJ2-2, the V gene TRBV7-7; 11 bases agree with TRBD1. The CDR3 has 15 amino acids. J lost 9 bases, V lost 4 bases, and 7 bases had no gene match. Looked up from germline, CDR1 is SSHAT and CDR2 is FNYEAQ (reference sequence). The DNA for the CDR3 is TGTGCCAGCAGCTCTGCGGACAGGGGGCTGCGGGAGCTGTTTTTT. Translation: CASSSADRGLRELFF.

This chain joins TRBV5-1 and TRBJ1-6, with D possibly matching TRBD1 (6 bases). From germline, CDR1 is SGHRS and CDR2 YFSETQ. With 5 bases removed from V and 7 bases from J, the gap between germline ends came to 19 bases. This CDR3 region has 16 residues. The DNA of the CDR3 is TGCGCCAGCAGTTCCAGATCGGGGGGCCGGAATTCACCCCTCCACTTT. It encodes CASSSRSGGRNSPLHF.

This clone was seen a few times. The V gene is TRBV6-1, the J gene TRBJ2-7; perhaps TRBD1 as D (5 bases). The CDR3 is 14 residues long. From germline, CDR1 is MNHNS and CDR2 SASEGT. Trimming pared 3 bases from V and 5 bases from J, leaving 14 bases between. In DNA, the CDR3 is TGTGCCAGCAGTGAGGGCGTCACAGGCCACGAGCAGTACTTC. Amino acids: CASSEGVTGHEQYF.

The chain joins TRBV11-2 to TRBJ1-1, with D hard to call. The CDR3 loop spans 12 amino acids. CDR1 is SGHAT and CDR2 is FQNNGV in the germline V gene. Between the trimmed V and J ends, which lost 2 bases and 3 bases, there was a span of 4 bases. In DNA, the CDR3 is TGTGCCAGCAGCTTACAGGACACTGAAGCTTTCTTT. Its translation is CASSLQDTEAFF.

This clone has just a few counts. The rearrangement joins TRBV18 to TRBJ1-2; D gene unclear. V was trimmed by 3 bases and J by 4 bases, leaving 18 bases between them. Germline V lookup: CDR1 KGHSH, CDR2 LQKENI. The CDR3 runs to 16 residues. The CDR3 DNA reads as TGTGCCAGCTCACCCATGGAGGGAATTCGGGGCTATGGCTACACCTTC. Its translation: CASSPMEGIRGYGYTF.

The chain uses TRBV7-2 and TRBJ2-7; weak D call: TRBD2 (6 bases). CDR3 size: 14 residues. Germline V gene sequence: CDR1 SGHTA, CDR2 FQGNSA. V was clipped by 4 bases and J by 4 bases, with 14 bases between them. The chain's CDR3 is CASSYAGQGYEQYF. Here the CDR3 DNA reads TGTGCCAGCAGCTACGCGGGGCAGGGTTACGAGCAGTACTTC.

This chain uses TRBV13 with TRBJ2-3; 9 nucleotides match TRBD1. In germline, CDR1 is PRHDT, CDR2 FYEKMQ (reference sequence). V lost 10 bases to trimming and J lost 7 bases; unmatched junction nucleotides: 9. The CDR3 contains 13 residues. CDR3 protein: CAIPGQGSNTQYF. The DNA of the CDR3 is TGTGCCATTCCGGGACAGGGTAGCAATACGCAGTATTTT.

The DNA for the CDR3 is TGTGCCAGCAGCGCCCTTGGGGGGGGCTCAGATACGCAGTATTTT. Its protein is CASSALGGGSDTQYF. The V call is TRBV9, the J call TRBJ2-3; D may be TRBD2 (7 bases). The germline CDR1 and CDR2 sequences are SGDLS and YYNGEE. The CDR3 spans 15 residues. Trimming stripped 3 bases from V and 4 bases from J, with 15 bases between.

This clone has only a few counts. The rearrangement uses TRBV5-1 and TRBJ2-3; TRBD2 aligns across 7 bases. J was trimmed by 0 bases and V by 0 bases; bases with no gene match: 10. The germline gives CDR1 SGHRS, CDR2 YFSETQ. This CDR3 is built from 18 residues. In DNA form, the CDR3 reads TGCGCCAGCAGCTTGGGGGAGTTATGGGGGGGGAGCACAGATACGCAGTATTTT. It specifies CASSLGELWGGSTDTQYF.

The V gene is TRBV19, the J gene TRBJ1-5, with 7 positions matching TRBD1. This CDR3 is 15 amino acids long. Trimming cost V 1 base and J 3 bases; bases outside gene matches: 3. Germline-derived CDR1 and CDR2 are LNHDA and SQIVND (reference sequence). In DNA, the CDR3 is TGTGCCAGTAGTATAGCGGGACAGATCAATCAGCCCCAGCATTTT. Translation gives CASSIAGQINQPQHF.

The chain combines TRBV11-2 with TRBJ2-4; 13 bases are a match to TRBD2. The CDR3 consists of 14 residues. J was trimmed by 14 bases and V by 6 bases; bases with no gene match: 10. CDR1 and CDR2 (germline): SGHAT, FQNNGV. The DNA of the CDR3 is TGTGCCAGCAGACCGACCGGGACTAGCGGGGTTAAGTACTTC. Translated: CASRPTGTSGVKYF.

This chain connects TRBV7-7 to TRBJ1-4; tentative D call: TRBD1 (6 bases). This CDR3 contains 15 residues. Germline V gene data show CDR1 as SSHAT and CDR2 as FNYEAQ (reference sequence). Between the trimmed V and J ends, which lost 4 bases and 9 bases, there was a span of 18 bases. The CDR3 coding sequence is TGTGCCAGCAGCTCGGACAGCCGGAAAGAACAAAAACTGTTTTTT. It codes for CASSSDSRKEQKLFF.

The gene calls are TRBV27 and TRBJ2-1; D remains unclear. V lost 6 bases and J 6 bases, leaving 15 bases between the germline ends. The CDR3 covers 14 residues. The germline gives CDR1 MNHEY, CDR2 SMNVEV (reference sequence). The CDR3 DNA reads as TGTGCCAGCAGGGTCGCGTGGAGCTCCAATGAGCAGTTCTTC. It codes for CASRVAWSSNEQFF.

This sequence joins TRBV15 and TRBJ1-3; possible D gene TRBD1, 5 bases. Trimming shortened V by 4 bases and J by 0 bases, and 7 bases separated the two germline ends. Germline assignment: CDR1 LNHNV and CDR2 YYDKDF (reference sequence). The length of the CDR3 is 14 residues. The CDR3 nucleotides are TGTGCCACCAGCACCAGGGACTCTGGAAACACCATATATTTT. Amino acids: CATSTRDSGNTIYF.

This rearrangement joins TRBV2 to TRBJ2-7; D perhaps matches TRBD1 (6 bases). Per the germline V gene, CDR1 is SNHLY and CDR2 is FYNNEI. CDR3 length: 12 residues. The germline V and J ends were trimmed by 6 bases and 2 bases, with 8 bases remaining between them. CDR3 coding DNA: TGTGCCAGCAGGGACAGAACCTACGAGCAGTACTTC. Translation gives CASRDRTYEQYF.

The rearrangement links TRBV6-1 to TRBJ1-6; possibly TRBD1 for D (6 bases). V dropped 6 bases and J dropped 6 bases, with 12 bases sitting between them. Looked up from germline, CDR1 is MNHNS and CDR2 is SASEGT. The CDR3 is 14 amino acids. CDR3 DNA sequence: TGTGCCAGCAGGGAACAGGGATCTAATTCACCCCTCCACTTT. Its translation: CASREQGSNSPLHF.

In its sample, this clone was seen a few times. The chain uses TRBV7-9 and TRBJ2-5; 7 bases fit TRBD1. The DNA matches TRBJ2-7 better at its end, which makes the J call doubtful. Germline CDR1 reads SEHNR; CDR2 reads FQNEAQ (reference sequence). CDR3 length equals 16 residues. Here the CDR3 DNA reads TGTGCCAGCAGCTTAGCGTCCGCGGACAGGAGGCACGAGCAGTACTTC. It yields the protein CASSLASADRRHEQYF.

The sample holds a few counts of this clone. This chain connects TRBV2 to TRBJ2-2; D possibly corresponds to TRBD2 (6 bases). The germline V and J ends were trimmed by 7 bases and 7 bases, with 19 bases remaining between them. Germline V CDR1 and CDR2: SNHLY, FYNNEI. The CDR3 has 15 residues. CDR3 residues: CASMPRSTGVGELFF. Here the CDR3 DNA reads TGTGCCAGCATGCCCAGGAGCACGGGGGTCGGGGAGCTGTTTTTT.

The rearrangement links TRBV2 to TRBJ2-5, with 8 bases identical to TRBD2. The CDR3 extends over 16 amino acids. V gave up 5 bases and J gave up 1 base; unmatched junction bases: 9. Germline lookup yields CDR1 SNHLY and CDR2 FYNNEI. This CDR3 reads CASSRGGGSIQETQYF. The CDR3 bases are TGTGCCAGCAGTCGTGGCGGGGGGTCGATCCAAGAGACCCAGTACTTC.